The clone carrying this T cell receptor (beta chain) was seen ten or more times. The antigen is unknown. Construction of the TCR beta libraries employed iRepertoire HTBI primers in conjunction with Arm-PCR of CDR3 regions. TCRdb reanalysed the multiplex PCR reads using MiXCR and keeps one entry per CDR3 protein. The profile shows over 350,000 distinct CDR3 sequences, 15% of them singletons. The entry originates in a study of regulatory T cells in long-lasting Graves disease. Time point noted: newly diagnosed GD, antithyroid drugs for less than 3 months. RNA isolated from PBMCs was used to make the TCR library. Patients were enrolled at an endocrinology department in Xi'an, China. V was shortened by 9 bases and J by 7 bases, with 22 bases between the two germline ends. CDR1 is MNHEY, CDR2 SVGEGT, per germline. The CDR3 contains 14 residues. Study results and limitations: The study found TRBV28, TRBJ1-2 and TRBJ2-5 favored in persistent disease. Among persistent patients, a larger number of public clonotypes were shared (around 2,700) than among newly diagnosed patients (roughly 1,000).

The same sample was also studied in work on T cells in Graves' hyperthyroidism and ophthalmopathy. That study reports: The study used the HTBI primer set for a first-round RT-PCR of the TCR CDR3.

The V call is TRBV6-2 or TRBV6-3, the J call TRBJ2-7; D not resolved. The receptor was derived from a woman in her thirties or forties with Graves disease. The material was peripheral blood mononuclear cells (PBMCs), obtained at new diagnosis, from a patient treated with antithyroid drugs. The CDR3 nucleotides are TGTGCCAGAATAGTCGGAACATCAGATGTGGAGCAGTACTTC. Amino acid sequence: CARIVGTSDVEQYF.